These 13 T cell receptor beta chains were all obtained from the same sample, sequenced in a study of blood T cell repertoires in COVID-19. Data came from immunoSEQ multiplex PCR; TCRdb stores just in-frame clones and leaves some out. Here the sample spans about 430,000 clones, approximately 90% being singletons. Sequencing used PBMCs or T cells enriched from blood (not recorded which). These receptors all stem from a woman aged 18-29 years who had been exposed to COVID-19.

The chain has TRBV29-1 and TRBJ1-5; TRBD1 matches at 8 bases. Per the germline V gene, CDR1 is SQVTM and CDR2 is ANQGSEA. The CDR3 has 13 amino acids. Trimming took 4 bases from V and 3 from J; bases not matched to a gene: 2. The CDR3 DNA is TGCAGCGTTGGGGACAGGACCAATCAGCCCCAGCATTTT. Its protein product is CSVGDRTNQPQHF.

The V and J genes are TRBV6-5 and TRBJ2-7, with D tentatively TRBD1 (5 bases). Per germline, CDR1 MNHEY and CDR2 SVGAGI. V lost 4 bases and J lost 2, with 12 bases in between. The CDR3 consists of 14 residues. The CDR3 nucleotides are TGTGCCAGCAGTTGGAGACAGATAGCCTACGAGCAGTACTTC. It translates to CASSWRQIAYEQYF.

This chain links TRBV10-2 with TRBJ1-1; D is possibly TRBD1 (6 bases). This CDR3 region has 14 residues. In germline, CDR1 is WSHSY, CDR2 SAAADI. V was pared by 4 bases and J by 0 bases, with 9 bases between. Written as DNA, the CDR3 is TGCGCCAGCAGTGGGCAGGGGTTGAACACTGAAGCTTTCTTT. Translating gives CASSGQGLNTEAFF.

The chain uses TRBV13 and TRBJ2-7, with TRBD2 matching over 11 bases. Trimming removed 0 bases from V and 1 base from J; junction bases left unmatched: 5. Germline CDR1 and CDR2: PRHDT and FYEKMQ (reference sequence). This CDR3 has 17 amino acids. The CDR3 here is CASSLGPLAGESYEQYF. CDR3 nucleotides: TGTGCCAGCAGCTTAGGACCACTAGCGGGAGAATCCTACGAGCAGTACTTC.

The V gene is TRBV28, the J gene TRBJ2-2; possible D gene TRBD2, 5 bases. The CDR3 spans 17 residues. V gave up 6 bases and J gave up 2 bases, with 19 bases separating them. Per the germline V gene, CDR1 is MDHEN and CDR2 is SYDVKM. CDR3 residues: CASRGLASGRNTGELFF. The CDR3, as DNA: TGTGCCAGCAGGGGCCTAGCTTCTGGCCGAAACACCGGGGAGCTGTTTTTT.

The CDR3 region has the DNA TGTGCCAGCAGTTTTCTGGACAGGGGAAGGGAAAACACCATATATTTT. Translated: CASSFLDRGRENTIYF. The chain joins TRBV28 to TRBJ1-3, with TRBD1 matching over 9 bases. After removal of 3 bases from V and 6 bases from J, the junction contained 9 bases not matched to a gene. CDR1 and CDR2 from the germline V gene are MDHEN and SYDVKM. This CDR3 spans 16 amino acids.

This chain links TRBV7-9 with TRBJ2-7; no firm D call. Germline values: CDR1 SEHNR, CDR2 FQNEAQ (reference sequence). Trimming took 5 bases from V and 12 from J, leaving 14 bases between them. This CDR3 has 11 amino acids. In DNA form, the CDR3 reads TGTGCCAGCAGCCGGGTCTCGGATGCGTACTTC. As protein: CASSRVSDAYF.

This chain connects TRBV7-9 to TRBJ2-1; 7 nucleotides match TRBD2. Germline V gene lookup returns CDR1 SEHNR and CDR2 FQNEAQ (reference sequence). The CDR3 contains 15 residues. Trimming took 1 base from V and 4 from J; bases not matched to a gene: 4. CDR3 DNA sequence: TGTGCCAGCAGCTTAGTGTCTAGCGGATACAATGAGCAGTTCTTC. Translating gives CASSLVSSGYNEQFF. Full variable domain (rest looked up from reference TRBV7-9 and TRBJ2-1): DTGVSQNPRHKITKRGQNVTFRCDPISEHNRLYWYRQTLGQGPEFLTYFQNEAQLEKSRLLSDRFSAERPKGSFSTLEIQRTEQGDSAMYLCASSLVSSGYNEQFFGPGTRLTVL.

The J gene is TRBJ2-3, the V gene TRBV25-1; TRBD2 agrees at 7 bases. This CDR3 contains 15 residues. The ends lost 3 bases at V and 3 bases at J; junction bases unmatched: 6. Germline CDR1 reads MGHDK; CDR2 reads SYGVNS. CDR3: CASSDLAETTDTQYF. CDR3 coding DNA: TGTGCCAGCAGTGATCTAGCGGAGACGACAGATACGCAGTATTTT.

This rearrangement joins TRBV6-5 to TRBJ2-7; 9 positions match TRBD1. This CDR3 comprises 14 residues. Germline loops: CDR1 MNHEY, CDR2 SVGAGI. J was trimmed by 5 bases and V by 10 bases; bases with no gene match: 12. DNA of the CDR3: TGTGCCACCACCTCCGGGACAGGGTTGGACGAGCAGTACTTC. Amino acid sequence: CATTSGTGLDEQYF.

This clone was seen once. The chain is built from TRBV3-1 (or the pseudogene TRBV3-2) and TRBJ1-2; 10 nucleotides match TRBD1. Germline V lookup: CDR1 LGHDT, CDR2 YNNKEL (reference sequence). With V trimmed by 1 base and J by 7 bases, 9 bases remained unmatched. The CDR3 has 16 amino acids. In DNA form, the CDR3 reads TGTGCCAGCAGCCAAGCCCGACAGGGGGCAACGAGTGGCTACACCTTC. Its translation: CASSQARQGATSGYTF.

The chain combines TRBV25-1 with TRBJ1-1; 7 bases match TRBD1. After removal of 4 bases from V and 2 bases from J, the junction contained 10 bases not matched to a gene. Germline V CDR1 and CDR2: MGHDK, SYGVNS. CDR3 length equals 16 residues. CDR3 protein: CASSGTGEMRNTEAFF. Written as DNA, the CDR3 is TGTGCCAGCAGTGGAACAGGGGAGATGAGAAACACTGAAGCTTTCTTT.

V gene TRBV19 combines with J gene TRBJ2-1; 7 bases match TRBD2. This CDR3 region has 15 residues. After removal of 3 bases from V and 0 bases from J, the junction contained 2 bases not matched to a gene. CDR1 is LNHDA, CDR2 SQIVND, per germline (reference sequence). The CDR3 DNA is TGTGCCAGTAGTATTAGCGGGCGCTCCTACAATGAGCAGTTCTTC. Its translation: CASSISGRSYNEQFF.